The 29 T cell receptor beta chains in this list originate from one sample, sequenced in a study of blood T cell repertoires in COVID-19. Using immunoSEQ multiplex PCR, the repertoire was profiled, and TCRdb retains in-frame clones only, with some absent. Here the sample spans some 31,000 clones, 85% being singletons. The specimen was peripheral blood. Source of these receptors: a man aged 80 or over with active COVID-19.

J is TRBJ1-4 and V is TRBV4-2, with 8 bases that match TRBD1. V shed 4 bases, J shed 6 bases, and the junction held 7 bases outside the gene matches. This CDR3 is built from 15 residues. From germline, CDR1 is LGHNA and CDR2 YNFKEQ. In DNA, the CDR3 is TGTGCCAGCAGCCCCCGCGACAGGGGAGATGAAAAACTGTTTTTT. This translates into CASSPRDRGDEKLFF.

This sequence joins TRBV5-6 and TRBJ2-1; 9 bases fit TRBD1. In germline, CDR1 is SGHDT, CDR2 YYEEEE. This CDR3 comprises 15 residues. Germline trimming cut 3 bases from V and 2 bases from J; bases unmatched to any gene: 3. The CDR3 bases are TGTGCCAGCAGCTACACAGGGGGCCCCTACAATGAGCAGTTCTTC. Encoded protein: CASSYTGGPYNEQFF.

This rearrangement joins TRBV5-1 to TRBJ2-1; weak D call: TRBD2 (5 bases). CDR1 is SGHRS, CDR2 YFSETQ, per germline. Trimming shortened V by 0 bases and J by 1 base, and 8 bases separated the two germline ends. This CDR3 is 15 amino acids long. In nucleotides, the CDR3 is TGCGCCAGCAGCTTGGCGGGGTTTTCCTACAATGAGCAGTTCTTC. Translation: CASSLAGFSYNEQFF.

The V and J genes are TRBV27 and TRBJ1-3; no reliable D call. This CDR3 region has 17 residues. Germline V gene lookup returns CDR1 MNHEY and CDR2 SMNVEV (reference sequence). Trimming cost V 3 bases and J 0 bases, with 15 bases left between them. CDR3 nucleotides: TGTGCCAGCAGTTTTATGGGCAGGCACGTCTCTGGAAACACCATATATTTT. As protein: CASSFMGRHVSGNTIYF.

This chain links TRBV20-1 with TRBJ1-2; unclear D gene. The ends were cut back, 2 bases at V and 2 bases at J, with 3 bases in the middle. Germline assignment: CDR1 DFQATT and CDR2 SNEGSKA (reference sequence). The CDR3 covers 11 residues. The DNA for the CDR3 is TGCAGTGCTAGACTAAACTATGGCTACACCTTC. This codes for CSARLNYGYTF.

The chain is built from TRBV7-2 and TRBJ2-2; 11 positions agree with TRBD2. The CDR3 runs 18 residues. With 1 base clipped from V and 2 bases from J, the junction kept 6 bases outside the gene matches. Per the germline V gene, CDR1 is SGHTA and CDR2 is FQGNSA. The CDR3 is CASSLVGLAGGNTGELFF. CDR3 nucleotide sequence: TGTGCCAGCAGCTTAGTTGGGCTAGCGGGGGGTAACACCGGGGAGCTGTTTTTT.

The chain recombines TRBV27 with TRBJ2-3; no firm D call. Germline CDR1 MNHEY, CDR2 SMNVEV (reference sequence). V was pared by 6 bases and J by 0 bases, with 7 bases between. This CDR3 comprises 13 residues. CDR3 loop: CASRALSTDTQYF. For the CDR3, the DNA is TGTGCCAGCAGGGCCCTTAGCACAGATACGCAGTATTTT.

The chain links TRBV7-2 to TRBJ2-3; 8 bases fit TRBD2. Germline CDR1 SGHTA, CDR2 FQGNSA. CDR3 length: 16 amino acids. The junction had 7 bases not matched to a gene; V was cut back by 1 base and J by 4 bases. The CDR3 nucleotides read TGTGCCAGCAGCTTAGTCGGGGGGGGCGGCTCAGATACGCAGTATTTT. It translates to CASSLVGGGGSDTQYF.

The J gene is TRBJ1-2, the V gene TRBV5-8; 11 bases line up with TRBD1. After removal of 3 bases from V and 5 bases from J, the junction contained 3 bases not matched to a gene. CDR3 length: 14 amino acids. In germline, CDR1 is SGHTS, CDR2 YDEGEE. CDR3 nucleotide sequence: TGTGCCAGCAGCTCAGGGACAGGGGGATATGGCTACACCTTC. Translating it yields CASSSGTGGYGYTF.

Details on this clone: This likely comes from a read error, as the CDR3 has no conserved phenylalanine or tryptophan at its end. The limits of the CDR3 on the DNA are not certain, so only TCRdb's listed CDR3 is given. The chain employs TRBV28 and TRBJ1-2. Both ends counted, the CDR3 spans 12 residues. Germline assignment: CDR1 MDHEN and CDR2 SYDVKM. CDR3 sequence: CASSSRGGAPGL.

This clone turned up a few times. This chain connects TRBV5-4 to TRBJ1-1; possible D gene TRBD1, 6 bases. The CDR3 runs 14 residues. Per the germline V gene, CDR1 is SGHNT and CDR2 is YYREEE (reference sequence). V shed 0 bases and J shed 2 bases, with 8 bases lying between them. The CDR3 DNA reads TGTGCCAGCAGCTTGGTCGGGACAAACACTGAAGCTTTCTTT. It yields the protein CASSLVGTNTEAFF.

V gene TRBV18 combines with J gene TRBJ1-5; D remains unclear. Germline V gene data show CDR1 as KGHSH and CDR2 as LQKENI. The CDR3 covers 15 residues. Trimming stripped 5 bases from V and 1 base from J, with 12 bases between. This CDR3 reads CASSAGGQSNQPQHF. The CDR3, as DNA: TGTGCCAGCTCAGCGGGAGGCCAAAGCAATCAGCCCCAGCATTTT.

This chain connects TRBV5-6 to TRBJ1-3; no firm D call. Per the germline V gene, CDR1 is SGHDT and CDR2 is YYEEEE. V was shortened by 1 base and J by 0 bases, with 14 bases between the two germline ends. This CDR3 comprises 17 residues. Here the CDR3 DNA reads TGTGCCAGCAGCTTGTCTGGCTCCCGACACTCTGGAAACACCATATATTTT. Translation gives CASSLSGSRHSGNTIYF.

This clone turned up a few times. This chain uses TRBV6-5 with TRBJ2-7, with TRBD2 as a possible D gene (5 bases). Trimming removed 7 bases at V and 3 bases at J, with 16 bases between. The CDR3 has 14 amino acids. Looked up from germline, CDR1 is MNHEY and CDR2 is SVGAGI. CDR3 coding DNA: TGTGCCAGCACCAAGCGAGGGTCAAACTACGAGCAGTACTTC. Translated, it gives CASTKRGSNYEQYF.

This clone was recorded only once. The chain has TRBV7-3 and TRBJ2-3; the D gene is possibly TRBD2 (6 bases). The V gene's germline CDR1 is SGHTA and CDR2 FQGTGA. Trimming pared 2 bases from V and 0 bases from J, leaving 9 bases between. The CDR3 length is 15 residues. CDR3 nucleotide sequence: TGTGCCAGCAGCTTATTGGCGGGGAGCACAGATACGCAGTATTTT. It specifies CASSLLAGSTDTQYF.

This clone appeared a single time. A read error may account for a junction end that differs from germline. The gene calls are TRBV6-5 and TRBJ1-3, with a possible D match to TRBD1 (5 bases). Germline values: CDR1 MNHEY, CDR2 SVGAGI. The CDR3 length is 15 residues. The CDR3 sequence: CASSSPRVSRNTIYF. CDR3 nucleotide sequence: TGTGCCAGCAGTTCACCCAGGGTCTCTAGAAACACCATATATTTT.

The V call is TRBV6-2 or TRBV6-3, the J call TRBJ1-4, with TRBD1 identical over 9 bases. The CDR3 totals 19 residues. Per the germline V gene, CDR1 is MNHEY and CDR2 is SVGEGT. J was trimmed by 3 bases and V by 4 bases; bases with no gene match: 15. The CDR3 DNA reads TGTGCCAGCAGTTTAGAAAGGGACAGGGACTTCCCAGCTAATGAAAAACTGTTTTTT. Its protein is CASSLERDRDFPANEKLFF.

The V call is TRBV6-5, the J call TRBJ2-5; the match to TRBD1 covers 7 bases. This CDR3 has 13 residues. Germline V lookup: CDR1 MNHEY, CDR2 SVGAGI. V gave up 6 bases and J gave up 4 bases; unmatched junction bases: 5. The CDR3 nucleotides read TGTGCCAGCAGCCGACAGGGTGGAGAGACCCAGTACTTC. As protein: CASSRQGGETQYF.

The table lists this clone with a few counts. The CDR3 here is CASSLGRHLEQYF. The CDR3 nucleotides read TGTGCCAGCAGCTTAGGGAGGCATTTGGAGCAGTACTTC. The chain recombines TRBV7-8 with TRBJ2-7, with a tentative D call TRBD2 (5 bases). The CDR3 sequence is 13 residues long. The V gene lost 1 base and the J gene lost 7 bases, with 11 bases spanning the gap. Germline assignment: CDR1 SGHVS and CDR2 FQNEAQ.

The chain links TRBV5-1 to TRBJ2-2; 10 bases line up with TRBD1. The CDR3 covers 16 residues. V trimming: 3 bases; J trimming: 3 bases; junction bases outside the gene matches: 5. CDR1 and CDR2 (germline): SGHRS, YFSETQ. Here the CDR3 DNA reads TGCGCCAGCAGCTCCGGACAGGGGGTCGACACCGGGGAGCTGTTTTTT. It is translated as CASSSGQGVDTGELFF.

This chain links TRBV6-2 or TRBV6-3 with TRBJ2-7; TRBD1 might be the D (5 bases). The V and J ends lost 2 bases and 3 bases respectively, with 8 bases between them. Looked up from germline, CDR1 is MNHEY and CDR2 is SVGEGT. CDR3 size: 13 residues. The CDR3 here is CASSYDSLYEQYF. In DNA, the CDR3 is TGTGCCAGCAGTTACGACAGTCTCTACGAGCAGTACTTC.

The chain joins TRBV5-1 to TRBJ2-7, with 7 positions matching TRBD1. Germline V lookup: CDR1 SGHRS, CDR2 YFSETQ. The V segment lost 0 bases and the J segment 5 bases; nucleotides outside the gene matches: 2. This CDR3 region has 13 residues. CDR3 in amino acids: CASSLGDRDEQYF. DNA for the CDR3: TGCGCCAGCAGCTTGGGAGACAGGGACGAGCAGTACTTC. The full variable domain, in which reference TRBV5-1 and TRBJ2-7 provide the parts outside the CDR3, is KAGVTQTPRYLIKTRGQQVTLSCSPISGHRSVSWYQQTPGQGLQFLFEYFSETQRNKGNFPGRFSGRQFSNSRSEMNVSTLELGDSALYLCASSLGDRDEQYFGPGTRLTVT.

V usage is TRBV27 and J usage is TRBJ2-7, with 11 nucleotides matching TRBD2. The length of the CDR3 is 15 residues. Trimming took 2 bases from V and 2 from J; bases not matched to a gene: 2. Germline lookup yields CDR1 MNHEY and CDR2 SMNVEV (reference sequence). This chain's CDR3 is CASSLRLAGTYEQYF. The CDR3 nucleotides read TGTGCCAGCAGTTTAAGACTAGCGGGGACCTACGAGCAGTACTTC.

The chain combines TRBV3-1 (or the pseudogene TRBV3-2) with TRBJ2-3, with 13 nucleotides matching TRBD2. Germline-derived CDR1 and CDR2 are LGHDT and YNNKEL (reference sequence). This CDR3 has 19 amino acids. Trimming removed 1 base from V and 6 bases from J; junction bases left unmatched: 13. The CDR3: CASSQGETGLAGIVDTQYF. The CDR3 bases are TGTGCCAGCAGCCAAGGGGAAACGGGACTAGCGGGGATTGTGGATACGCAGTATTTT.

The rearrangement uses TRBV9 and TRBJ2-7; D perhaps matches TRBD2 (7 bases). Trimming stripped 0 bases from V and 6 bases from J, with 13 bases between. There are 14 residues in the CDR3. Germline loops: CDR1 SGDLS, CDR2 YYNGEE. CDR3 in amino acids: CASSVGSGGAEQYF. The CDR3 DNA reads TGTGCCAGCAGCGTAGGGAGTGGGGGGGCCGAGCAGTACTTC.

Points on this clone: One junction end does not reproduce the germline sequence, and a read error may be involved. The sample holds other DNA sequences that translate to the same CDR3. CDR3 sequence reads: CASSLPRGGPGELFF. The CDR3 bases are TGTGCCAGTAGCCTACCTCGGGGGGGACCCGGGGAGCTGTTTTTT. The chain joins TRBV3-1 (or the pseudogene TRBV3-2) to TRBJ2-2; 8 bases fit TRBD2. Germline values: CDR1 LGHDT, CDR2 YNNKEL (reference sequence). The CDR3 totals 15 residues.

In this sample, this clone turned up a few times. The chain couples TRBV18 to TRBJ1-5, with 8 positions matching TRBD1. The CDR3 is made up of 15 amino acids. Germline values: CDR1 KGHSH, CDR2 LQKENI. V shed 2 bases and J 7 bases; nucleotides not matched to a gene: 7. CDR3 DNA sequence: TGTGCCAGCTCACCAAAGACAGGGGTAGGCCAGCCCCAGCATTTT. Protein sequence: CASSPKTGVGQPQHF.

The genes are TRBV4-3 and TRBJ1-3, with 10 bases lining up with TRBD1. CDR1 and CDR2 (germline): LGHNA, YSLEER. The CDR3 runs 14 residues. With 4 bases clipped from V and 3 bases from J, the junction kept 0 bases outside the gene matches. The CDR3 DNA reads as TGCGCCAGCAGCCGGACAGGGGGTGGAAACACCATATATTTT. This translates into CASSRTGGGNTIYF.

This clone appeared once. V usage is TRBV6-5 and J usage is TRBJ1-1; 9 nucleotides line up with TRBD1. V dropped 7 bases and J dropped 0; count of bases not matched to a gene: 3. This CDR3 comprises 14 residues. In germline, CDR1 is MNHEY, CDR2 SVGAGI. CDR3 coding DNA: TGTGCCAGCACACGGGACAGGGTGAACACTGAAGCTTTCTTT. It specifies CASTRDRVNTEAFF.